A single sample is the source of the 21 T cell receptor beta chains below, sequenced in a study of neoadjuvant anti-PD-1 for oral cavity cancer. Assay used: immunoSEQ multiplex PCR; TCRdb lists only in-frame clones, some missing. The sample consists of 15,000 or so clones, roughly three fifths of them appearing once. This specimen consisted of PBMCs, obtained before nivolumab (anti-PD-1) treatment. Source of these receptors: a person between 35 and 79 years old with oral cavity squamous cell carcinoma.

This chain joins TRBV7-2 and TRBJ1-3; TRBD1 is a possible D gene (5 bases). This CDR3 has 13 amino acids. The germline V gene has CDR1 SGHTA and CDR2 FQGNSA. V lost 7 bases, J lost 3 bases, and 10 bases lay in between. This CDR3 reads CASTSQGGNTIYF. In DNA form, the CDR3 reads TGTGCCAGCACCTCCCAGGGTGGAAACACCATATATTTT.

This clone has just one count. This chain uses TRBV29-1 with TRBJ1-2; D possibly corresponds to TRBD1 (5 bases). This CDR3 has 14 residues. Trimming took off 0 bases at V and 6 bases at J, with 14 bases between the two ends. Germline V lookup: CDR1 SQVTM, CDR2 ANQGSEA. Here the CDR3 reads CSVEDPVRVNGYTF. DNA of the CDR3: TGCAGCGTTGAAGATCCGGTCAGGGTTAATGGCTACACCTTC. Variable domain in full (rest from reference TRBV29-1 and TRBJ1-2): SAVISQKPSRDICQRGTSLTIQCQVDSQVTMMFWYRQQPGQSLTLIATANQGSEATYESGFVIDKFPISRPNLTFSTLTVSNMSPEDSSIYLCSVEDPVRVNGYTFGSGTRLTVV.

This chain joins TRBV30 and TRBJ2-3; possibly TRBD2 for D (6 bases). CDR1 and CDR2 (germline): GTSNPN, SVGIG (reference sequence). With 4 bases removed from V and 11 bases from J, the gap between germline ends came to 19 bases. This CDR3 has 13 residues. The CDR3 DNA is TGTGCCTGGACTCTGCCCGGCGGGATATGGCAGTATTTT. It specifies CAWTLPGGIWQYF. Using reference TRBV30 and TRBJ2-3 for the parts outside the CDR3, the full variable domain is SQTIHQWPATLVQPVGSPLSLECTVEGTSNPNLYWYRQAAGRGLQLLFYSVGIGQISSEVPQNLSASRPQDRQFILSSKKLLLSDSGFYLCAWTLPGGIWQYFGPGTRLTVL.

The chain uses TRBV19 and TRBJ2-1; unclear D gene. V lost 5 bases and J 6 bases, leaving 5 bases between the germline ends. Per the germline V gene, CDR1 is LNHDA and CDR2 is SQIVND (reference sequence). The CDR3 length is 11 residues. CDR3 nucleotides: TGTGCCAGTAGTTGGGCCAATGAGCAGTTCTTC. It codes for CASSWANEQFF.

This chain links TRBV28 with TRBJ2-7; 10 nucleotides align to TRBD2. Per germline, CDR1 MDHEN and CDR2 SYDVKM. The CDR3 totals 15 residues. V lost 5 bases to trimming and J lost 6 bases; unmatched junction nucleotides: 10. The CDR3 DNA follows: TGTGCCAGCAGTCTGCCTCTAGCGGGAGTTGCCGAGCAGTACTTC. Protein sequence: CASSLPLAGVAEQYF.

This chain connects TRBV7-8 to TRBJ2-1; 9 bases are a match to TRBD2. CDR3 length: 15 residues. Germline assignment: CDR1 SGHVS and CDR2 FQNEAQ. V was pared by 7 bases and J by 0 bases, with 4 bases of the junction left unmatched. The chain's CDR3 is CASNLLAGSYNEQFF. CDR3 in DNA: TGTGCCAGCAACCTACTAGCGGGCTCCTACAATGAGCAGTTCTTC.

The chain joins TRBV7-7 to TRBJ1-3; 9 bases map to TRBD1. With V trimmed by 5 bases and J by 0 bases, 11 bases remained unmatched. Germline CDR1 reads SSHAT; CDR2 reads FNYEAQ (reference sequence). The CDR3 is made up of 18 amino acids. The CDR3 coding sequence is TGTGCCAGCAGCCCGAGTCCCGGGACAGGGAGCTCTGGAAACACCATATATTTT. This encodes CASSPSPGTGSSGNTIYF.

The chain combines TRBV27 with TRBJ2-2; D ambiguous. Germline CDR1 MNHEY, CDR2 SMNVEV (reference sequence). Trimming pared 8 bases from V and 2 bases from J, leaving 9 bases between. The CDR3 is 13 amino acids. The DNA for the CDR3 is TGTGCCAGCCGTAGGGATAACACCGGGGAGCTGTTTTTT. Protein: CASRRDNTGELFF.

The rearrangement links TRBV5-5 to TRBJ1-1; tentatively, D is TRBD1 (5 bases). Germline V gene data show CDR1 as SGHKS and CDR2 as YYEKEE (reference sequence). The V and J ends lost 4 bases and 6 bases respectively, with 13 bases between them. The CDR3 runs to 13 residues. The CDR3 here is CASSLLLGAEAFF. The CDR3 bases are TGTGCCAGCAGCCTCCTCCTAGGGGCTGAAGCTTTCTTT.

The chain uses TRBV4-1 and TRBJ2-2, with no clear D. Per germline, CDR1 MGHRA and CDR2 YSYEKL. Deletions cut 1 base from V and 6 bases from J, with 18 bases between. The CDR3 loop spans 17 amino acids. The CDR3 here is CASSQGLGLSRAGELFF. The CDR3 nucleotides read TGCGCCAGCAGCCAAGGGCTCGGATTGTCAAGGGCCGGGGAGCTGTTTTTT.

This clone showed up just a few times. The chain uses TRBV19 and TRBJ2-7; D may be TRBD2 (7 bases). The CDR3 loop spans 11 amino acids. V lost 6 bases to trimming and J lost 6 bases, with 9 bases between them. Germline V gene sequence: CDR1 LNHDA, CDR2 SQIVND (reference sequence). For the CDR3, the DNA is TGTGCCAGTAGGGGGGGGCGCGAGCAGTACTTC. Translating it yields CASRGGREQYF.

The chain links TRBV4-2 to TRBJ2-1; D is perhaps TRBD1 (5 bases). The CDR3 is 16 amino acids. V dropped 1 base and J dropped 8 bases, with 18 bases sitting between them. Germline V gene data show CDR1 as LGHNA and CDR2 as YNFKEQ. The CDR3 protein is CASSQGGGQGYDEQFF. The CDR3 DNA reads as TGTGCCAGCAGCCAAGGAGGTGGCCAGGGTTATGATGAGCAGTTCTTC.

This chain joins TRBV28 and TRBJ2-1; TRBD1 matches at 7 bases. The CDR3 is 14 amino acids. The V segment lost 5 bases and the J segment 7 bases; nucleotides outside the gene matches: 8. Germline CDR1 reads MDHEN; CDR2 reads SYDVKM. The CDR3 is CASSRQGVRNEQFF. CDR3 in DNA: TGTGCCAGCAGTCGGCAGGGGGTGAGAAATGAGCAGTTCTTC.

This clone was seen more than once but under ten times. The V and J genes are TRBV27 and TRBJ1-2; 9 nucleotides agree with TRBD1. Germline CDR1 MNHEY, CDR2 SMNVEV (reference sequence). V lost 5 bases, J lost 3 bases, and 7 bases stayed unmatched. The CDR3 is 15 residues long. CDR3 DNA: TGTGCCAGCAGTGGGGGGACAGGGAGGGACTATGGCTACACCTTC. This gives the protein CASSGGTGRDYGYTF.

This clone was seen a few times. V and J are TRBV19 and TRBJ2-7; tentatively, D is TRBD2 (5 bases). This CDR3 has 12 residues. Trimming shortened V by 6 bases and J by 4 bases, and 10 bases separated the two germline ends. Per germline, CDR1 LNHDA and CDR2 SQIVND (reference sequence). The CDR3 DNA sequence: TGTGCCAGTAGCGGGGTCCGGTACGAGCAGTACTTC. It specifies CASSGVRYEQYF.

This clone was recorded once. The chain has TRBV7-2 and TRBJ2-1, with D perhaps TRBD1 (6 bases). The CDR3 loop spans 14 amino acids. CDR1 is SGHTA and CDR2 is FQGNSA in the germline V gene. Trimming took off 7 bases at V and 7 bases at J, with 17 bases between the two ends. This chain's CDR3 is CASTWGLVVNEQFF. DNA of the CDR3: TGTGCCAGCACTTGGGGGCTGGTCGTTAATGAGCAGTTCTTC.

The chain recombines TRBV7-9 with TRBJ1-4; TRBD1 matches 7 bases. From germline, CDR1 is SEHNR and CDR2 FQNEAQ (reference sequence). Unmatched junction bases numbered 5, after V lost 5 bases and J lost 5 bases. The CDR3 runs 14 residues. The CDR3 nucleotides are TGTGCCAGCAGCAAGACAGGGCCCAATGAAAAACTGTTTTTT. It codes for CASSKTGPNEKLFF. The variable domain in full, completed from reference TRBV7-9 and TRBJ1-4, reads DTGVSQNPRHKITKRGQNVTFRCDPISEHNRLYWYRQTLGQGPEFLTYFQNEAQLEKSRLLSDRFSAERPKGSFSTLEIQRTEQGDSAMYLCASSKTGPNEKLFFGSGTQLSVL.

This chain connects TRBV28 to TRBJ1-1, with 10 bases matching TRBD1. The ends lost 6 bases at V and 4 bases at J; junction bases unmatched: 8. The CDR3 contains 15 residues. The germline CDR1 and CDR2 sequences are MDHEN and SYDVKM. The DNA of the CDR3 is TGTGCCAGCAGAGTAGACAGGGGGCTGGCCACTGAAGCTTTCTTT. The encoded protein is CASRVDRGLATEAFF.

This clone was observed once. The chain combines TRBV5-1 with TRBJ1-2; D possibly corresponds to TRBD1 (6 bases). Germline V CDR1 and CDR2: SGHRS, YFSETQ. CDR3 length: 14 amino acids. Trimming stripped 6 bases from V and 0 bases from J, with 12 bases between. The CDR3 protein is CASTPGGTNYGYTF. The CDR3 DNA reads as TGCGCCAGCACCCCGGGGGGCACTAACTATGGCTACACCTTC.

This CDR3 is CASSQRQGEGGYTF. The CDR3 DNA reads as TGTGCCAGCAGCCAGAGACAGGGTGAGGGCGGCTACACCTTC. The V gene is TRBV4-2, the J gene TRBJ1-2; 7 positions match TRBD1. CDR3 size: 14 residues. Germline V gene data show CDR1 as LGHNA and CDR2 as YNFKEQ. Trimming at V came to 3 bases and at J to 8 bases, leaving 9 bases not matched to a gene.

This sequence joins TRBV5-4 and TRBJ2-2; D is ambiguous. V was cut by 0 bases and J by 4 bases, with 16 bases left in between. This CDR3 has 17 amino acids. Germline assignment: CDR1 SGHNT and CDR2 YYREEE (reference sequence). The CDR3 DNA is TGTGCCAGCAGCTTGGAGGGTCCCGGACGGGTCACCGGGGAGCTGTTTTTT. This sequence encodes CASSLEGPGRVTGELFF. The variable domain in full, with the rest retrieved from reference TRBV5-4 and TRBJ2-2, is ETGVTQSPTHLIKTRGQQVTLRCSSQSGHNTVSWYQQALGQGPQFIFQYYREEENGRGNFPPRFSGLQFPNYSSELNVNALELDDSALYLCASSLEGPGRVTGELFFGEGSRLTVL.